This T cell receptor beta chain was obtained from a study of T-cell reconstitution after alpha-beta-depleted transplantation in children. Trimming removed 9 bases from V and 2 bases from J; junction bases left unmatched: 5. CDR1 and CDR2 (germline): KGHDR, SFDVKD. This CDR3 region has 13 residues. As it was prepared, the TCRbeta library received unique molecular identifiers. TCRdb re-called the PCR reads with MiXCR, one entry per CDR3 protein. The sample holds roughly 200,000 distinct CDR3 sequences, about 6.8% seen once. This sample comprised PBMCs from the stem cell graft donor, obtained from the stem cell graft. This TCR came from a human donor who donated a stem cell graft to a child with Wiskott-Aldrich syndrome. The rearrangement links TRBV24-1 to TRBJ1-2; 7 nucleotides agree with TRBD1. The CDR3 nucleotides are TGTGCCACCGAGGGGGACAGCAACTATGGCTACACCTTC. It is translated as CATEGDSNYGYTF.